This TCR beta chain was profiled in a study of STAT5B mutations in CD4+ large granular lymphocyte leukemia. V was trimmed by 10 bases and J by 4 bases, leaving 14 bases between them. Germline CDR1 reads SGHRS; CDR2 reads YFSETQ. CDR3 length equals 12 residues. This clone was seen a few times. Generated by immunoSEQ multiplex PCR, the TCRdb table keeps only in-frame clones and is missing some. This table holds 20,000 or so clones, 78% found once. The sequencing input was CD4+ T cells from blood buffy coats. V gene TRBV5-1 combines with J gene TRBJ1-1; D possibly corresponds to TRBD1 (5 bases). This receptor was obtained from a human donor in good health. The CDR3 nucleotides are TGCGCCTCCCGCGGGGGGGGCACTGAAGCTTTCTTT. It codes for CASRGGGTEAFF.